These 7 T cell receptor beta chains were sequenced from one sample in a study of CD8 T cells in ankylosing spondylitis. TCRdb re-called the 5' RACE reads through MiXCR, storing one row per CDR3 protein. Of over 60,000 distinct CDR3 sequences in the sample, 5.3% were seen once. Sequences were obtained from blood, either unsorted or a sorted T cell fraction (not recorded which). All receptors come from a male donor with ankylosing spondylitis or in good health (not recorded which).

This clonotype was counted at least ten times. This sequence joins TRBV10-1 and TRBJ2-2; D unresolved. The V end was cut by 0 bases, the J end by 1 base, with 3 bases between. CDR3 size: 14 residues. The germline V gene has CDR1 WNHNN and CDR2 SYGVQD (reference sequence). The CDR3: CASSESGNTGELFF. The CDR3 region has the DNA TGCGCCAGCAGTGAGTCTGGGAACACCGGGGAGCTGTTTTTT.

This clonotype was seen repeatedly, ten times or more. The chain joins TRBV12-3 or TRBV12-4 to TRBJ1-1; D gene unclear. The germline V and J ends were trimmed by 3 bases and 3 bases, with 2 bases remaining between them. This CDR3 has 11 residues. The CDR3 region is CASSFYTEAFF. CDR3 DNA sequence: TGTGCCAGCAGTTTCTACACTGAAGCTTTCTTT.

This clonotype was seen at least ten times. The chain employs TRBV10-3 and TRBJ2-3; 7 nucleotides match TRBD2. V trimming: 10 bases; J trimming: 0 bases; junction bases outside the gene matches: 10. CDR1 and CDR2 (germline): ENHRY, SYGVKD. The CDR3 has 15 amino acids. CDR3 loop: CATQAGSSSTDTQYF. In DNA form, the CDR3 reads TGTGCCACCCAAGCGGGGTCCTCTAGCACAGATACGCAGTATTTT.

This clonotype was found many times. The V and J genes are TRBV5-1 and TRBJ1-2; D remains unclear. Germline V gives CDR1 SGHRS, CDR2 YFSETQ. The V gene lost 5 bases and the J gene lost 4 bases, with 6 bases spanning the gap. The CDR3 sequence is 11 residues long. CDR3 in amino acids: CASRSLYGYTF. As DNA, the CDR3 is TGCGCCAGCAGGTCGCTCTATGGCTACACCTTC. Looking up the rest from reference TRBV5-1 and TRBJ1-2 gives the full variable domain: KAGVTQTPRYLIKTRGQQVTLSCSPISGHRSVSWYQQTPGQGLQFLFEYFSETQRNKGNFPGRFSGRQFSNSRSEMNVSTLELGDSALYLCASRSLYGYTFGSGTRLTVV.

This clonotype was detected many times. The V and J genes are TRBV18 and TRBJ2-7, with TRBD1 identical over 7 bases. The CDR3 has 15 residues. Looked up from germline, CDR1 is KGHSH and CDR2 is LQKENI. The junction had 8 bases not matched to a gene; V was cut back by 3 bases and J by 3 bases. The CDR3 here is CASSPDRSYYYEQYF. In DNA form, the CDR3 reads TGTGCCAGCTCACCGGACAGGTCGTACTACTACGAGCAGTACTTC.

In this sample, this clonotype turned up many times. The chain links TRBV7-8 to TRBJ2-1, with 7 bases lining up with TRBD1. This CDR3 has 14 amino acids. Losses at the gene ends were 2 bases for V and 8 bases for J; bases not matched to a gene: 6. In germline, CDR1 is SGHVS, CDR2 FQNEAQ. Written as DNA, the CDR3 is TGTGCCAGCAGCTTATTGAAGGGGGCTGATGAGCAGTTCTTC. This gives the protein CASSLLKGADEQFF.

The V gene is TRBV10-3, the J gene TRBJ2-2; no clear D. The CDR3 runs 14 residues. V shed 4 bases and J shed 4 bases, with 10 bases lying between them. Germline CDR1 is ENHRY and CDR2 is SYGVKD. The CDR3 sequence: CAISGGSVTGELFF. Written as DNA, the CDR3 is TGTGCCATCAGTGGCGGTTCGGTCACCGGGGAGCTGTTTTTT.